The 32 T cell receptor beta chains below were found in one sample sequenced in a study of cytomegalovirus exposure and HLA in healthy donors. PCR was performed using 60 Vbeta and 13 Jbeta primers. Measured with immunoSEQ multiplex PCR; TCRdb has only the in-frame clones, and not every one. This table holds some 130,000 clones, 79% found once. Sequencing was carried out using PBMCs. The receptor set was obtained from a man younger than 35 in good health and CMV-seronegative.

This clone was detected a few times. The rearrangement joins TRBV6-6 to TRBJ2-5; possible D gene TRBD1, 5 bases. There are 15 residues in the CDR3. V was pared by 5 bases and J by 4 bases, with 17 bases between. CDR1 MNHNY and CDR2 SVGAGI come from the germline V gene (reference sequence). CDR3 nucleotides: TGTGCCAGCAGTAACTGGGCAGGGAACGGAGAGACCCAGTACTTC. This encodes CASSNWAGNGETQYF.

The V gene is TRBV19, the J gene TRBJ1-6, with D possibly being TRBD1 (6 bases). The length of the CDR3 is 14 residues. V shed 4 bases and J shed 14 bases, with 18 bases lying between them. From germline, CDR1 is LNHDA and CDR2 SQIVND (reference sequence). CDR3 in DNA: TGTGCCAGTAGTACCCCGACAGGCTTCGGGACCCTCCACTTT. The encoded protein is CASSTPTGFGTLHF.

The rearrangement links TRBV5-3 to TRBJ1-6; 7 nucleotides align to TRBD1. TRBV5-3 is filed as an ORF, its function uncertain. J lost 2 bases, V lost 4 bases, and 6 bases had no gene match. This CDR3 contains 16 residues. The CDR3 protein is CARSAYRGTYNSPLHF. The CDR3 DNA reads as TGTGCCAGAAGCGCCTACAGGGGCACCTATAATTCACCCCTCCACTTT.

The chain has TRBV5-1 and TRBJ1-3; 8 positions agree with TRBD1. V lost 7 bases, J lost 1 base, and 7 bases stayed unmatched. The CDR3 extends over 15 amino acids. Germline values: CDR1 SGHRS, CDR2 YFSETQ. The chain's CDR3 is CASRPTGGSGNTIYF. The CDR3 DNA reads as TGCGCCAGCCGCCCTACAGGGGGGTCTGGAAACACCATATATTTT.

This clone was picked up a small number of times. The V and J genes are TRBV25-1 and TRBJ2-7; D is undetermined. The germline V gene has CDR1 MGHDK and CDR2 SYGVNS. V was trimmed by 5 bases and J by 5 bases, leaving 7 bases between them. The CDR3 runs 11 residues. The CDR3 region is CASSSTDEQYF. The CDR3 coding sequence is TGTGCCAGCAGTTCCACGGACGAGCAGTACTTC.

This sequence joins TRBV2 and TRBJ2-7; a weak D match, TRBD2 (5 bases). Trimming cost V 0 bases and J 6 bases, with 9 bases left between them. This CDR3 has 13 amino acids. Germline values: CDR1 SNHLY, CDR2 FYNNEI. This chain's CDR3 is CASSEARGLEQYF. Written as DNA, the CDR3 is TGTGCCAGCAGTGAAGCTCGGGGTCTCGAGCAGTACTTC.

This chain joins TRBV6-1 and TRBJ1-6, with TRBD1 matching 7 bases. Germline lookup yields CDR1 MNHNS and CDR2 SASEGT. V dropped 7 bases and J dropped 8; count of bases not matched to a gene: 5. The CDR3 is made up of 13 amino acids. In DNA form, the CDR3 reads TGTGCCAGCAATGGACAGGTAGATTCACCCCTCCACTTT. Protein sequence: CASNGQVDSPLHF.

This chain links TRBV7-2 with TRBJ2-7, with 7 nucleotides matching TRBD1. The germline CDR1 and CDR2 sequences are SGHTA and FQGNSA. This CDR3 is 17 amino acids long. V was clipped by 0 bases and J by 3 bases; unmatched bases: 11. CDR3 sequence (DNA): TGTGCCAGCAGCTTAGCAGGGGGCGCTTCTCAAAACTACGAGCAGTACTTC. Encoded protein: CASSLAGGASQNYEQYF. Full variable domain (rest looked up from reference TRBV7-2 and TRBJ2-7): GAGVSQSPSNKVTEKGKDVELRCDPISGHTALYWYRQSLGQGLEFLIYFQGNSAPDKSGLPSDRFSAERTGGSVSTLTIQRTQQEDSAVYLCASSLAGGASQNYEQYFGPGTRLTVT.

The chain carries TRBV12-5 and TRBJ2-1, with TRBD1 as a possible D gene (6 bases). V was shortened by 3 bases and J by 8 bases, with 14 bases between the two germline ends. This CDR3 spans 14 amino acids. Germline V gene sequence: CDR1 LGHNT, CDR2 FRNRAP. The CDR3 nucleotides read TGTGCTAGTGGTTTCACAGGGTTTGGTGATGAGCAGTTCTTC. Translation: CASGFTGFGDEQFF.

The chain joins TRBV5-1 to TRBJ2-1; 10 nucleotides agree with TRBD2. The V segment lost 2 bases and the J segment 5 bases; nucleotides outside the gene matches: 10. Germline V lookup: CDR1 SGHRS, CDR2 YFSETQ. This CDR3 contains 17 residues. The CDR3 bases are TGCGCCAGCAGCTTAATCTTCAGCGGGGGGGCAAACAATGAGCAGTTCTTC. Amino acids: CASSLIFSGGANNEQFF.

There are a few counts of this clone. This rearrangement joins TRBV15 to TRBJ1-2; 10 bases fit TRBD1. The CDR3 covers 16 residues. Trimming at V came to 0 bases and at J to 4 bases, leaving 5 bases not matched to a gene. The germline V gene encodes CDR1 LNHNV and CDR2 YYDKDF (reference sequence). This CDR3 is CATSRDDRGRFYGYTF. In DNA form, the CDR3 reads TGTGCCACCAGCAGAGATGACAGGGGGCGCTTCTATGGCTACACCTTC.

A few counts support this clone. The genes are TRBV5-1 and TRBJ1-5, with D tentatively TRBD1 (5 bases). Germline V gene sequence: CDR1 SGHRS, CDR2 YFSETQ. The V and J ends lost 1 base and 6 bases respectively, with 11 bases between them. The CDR3 is 14 residues long. As DNA, the CDR3 is TGCGCCAGCAGCTTGAGCGGGGGGATTCAGCCCCAGCATTTT. The encoded protein is CASSLSGGIQPQHF.

The J gene is TRBJ1-1, the V gene TRBV30; D not resolved. Germline CDR1 reads GTSNPN; CDR2 reads SVGIG (reference sequence). The CDR3 covers 13 residues. Between the trimmed V and J ends, which lost 0 bases and 1 base, there was a span of 6 bases. In DNA form, the CDR3 reads TGTGCCTGGAGTGTAGAGGGGAACACTGAAGCTTTCTTT. This encodes CAWSVEGNTEAFF.

In its sample, this clone was seen a few times. This rearrangement joins TRBV2 to TRBJ1-6, with D perhaps matching TRBD1 (5 bases). Germline CDR1 and CDR2: SNHLY and FYNNEI. The V gene lost 5 bases and the J gene lost 5 bases, with 7 bases spanning the gap. The length of the CDR3 is 13 residues. This CDR3 reads CASSPRDNSPLHF. The DNA for the CDR3 is TGTGCCAGCAGTCCCAGGGATAATTCACCCCTCCACTTT.

This clone was seen once. V and J are TRBV5-1 and TRBJ2-7; 8 bases map to TRBD1. The CDR3 loop spans 18 amino acids. With 1 base clipped from V and 0 bases from J, the junction kept 12 bases outside the gene matches. Germline-derived CDR1 and CDR2 are SGHRS and YFSETQ. This chain's CDR3 is CASSLRSGQAFSSYEQYF. CDR3 bases: TGCGCCAGCAGCTTGCGTTCGGGACAGGCGTTTAGCTCCTACGAGCAGTACTTC.

The chain has TRBV4-3 and TRBJ1-1; TRBD1 matches at 8 bases. Germline V lookup: CDR1 LGHNA, CDR2 YSLEER. J lost 3 bases, V lost 4 bases, and 1 base had no gene match. This CDR3 has 13 residues. The CDR3 DNA reads as TGCGCCAGCAGCCTGGACAGGGACACTGAAGCTTTCTTT. Translation gives CASSLDRDTEAFF.

This clone appeared a single time. The rearrangement links TRBV6-5 to TRBJ1-5; 8 bases are shared with TRBD1. CDR1 MNHEY and CDR2 SVGAGI come from the germline V gene. The CDR3 covers 14 residues. V gave up 5 bases and J gave up 5 bases; unmatched junction bases: 5. The CDR3 bases are TGTGCCAGCAGTAGGAAGACAGGGGATCAGCCCCAGCATTTT. Translating gives CASSRKTGDQPQHF.

This rearrangement joins TRBV5-5 to TRBJ2-7; 7 bases align to TRBD1. The CDR3 runs to 14 residues. Trimming took 4 bases from V and 4 from J; bases not matched to a gene: 8. CDR1 is SGHKS, CDR2 YYEKEE, per germline (reference sequence). CDR3 DNA: TGTGCCAGCAGCCCCCCGGACAGGTATTACGAGCAGTACTTC. This gives the protein CASSPPDRYYEQYF.

This clone was seen just once. The CDR3 sequence: CASSVGWGTGVRNEQFF. The CDR3 bases are TGTGCCAGCAGCGTAGGATGGGGGACAGGGGTCCGCAATGAGCAGTTCTTC. V gene TRBV9 combines with J gene TRBJ2-1, with 10 bases identical to TRBD1. Germline loops: CDR1 SGDLS, CDR2 YYNGEE. Unmatched junction bases numbered 9, after V lost 0 bases and J lost 6 bases. The CDR3 contains 17 residues.

This chain joins TRBV19 and TRBJ1-3, with a possible D match to TRBD1 (5 bases). Germline V lookup: CDR1 LNHDA, CDR2 SQIVND (reference sequence). The CDR3 runs 14 residues. The V and J ends lost 5 bases and 2 bases respectively, with 10 bases between them. This chain's CDR3 is CASSRREAGNTIYF. The CDR3 DNA is TGTGCCAGTAGTCGCAGGGAAGCTGGAAACACCATATATTTT.

This chain joins TRBV4-3 and TRBJ1-1; TRBD1 aligns across 8 bases. The germline gives CDR1 LGHNA, CDR2 YSLEER. Germline trimming cut 0 bases from V and 8 bases from J; bases unmatched to any gene: 11. The CDR3 sequence is 16 residues long. The CDR3 DNA reads as TGCGCCAGCAGCCAAGAACCCCTGACAGGGGCCAGAGAAGCTTTCTTT. Encoded protein: CASSQEPLTGAREAFF.

V is TRBV7-2 and J is TRBJ2-7; D is possibly TRBD1 (6 bases). Germline-derived CDR1 and CDR2 are SGHTA and FQGNSA. The CDR3 length is 19 residues. Deletions cut 2 bases from V and 2 bases from J, with 25 bases between. CDR3 residues: CASSLNKGQPPNSPYEQYF. In DNA form, the CDR3 reads TGTGCCAGCAGCTTAAATAAAGGACAGCCCCCTAATTCCCCCTACGAGCAGTACTTC.

The V and J genes are TRBV5-1 and TRBJ2-5; D unresolved. Germline V gives CDR1 SGHRS, CDR2 YFSETQ. The CDR3 totals 13 residues. Trimming took off 3 bases at V and 0 bases at J, with 6 bases between the two ends. The DNA for the CDR3 is TGCGCCAGCAGCTCTTACTACCAAGAGACCCAGTACTTC. Translation: CASSSYYQETQYF.

This rearrangement joins TRBV19 to TRBJ2-1; 8 bases are shared with TRBD2. The CDR3 runs 15 residues. From germline, CDR1 is LNHDA and CDR2 SQIVND (reference sequence). With 4 bases clipped from V and 4 bases from J, the junction kept 6 bases outside the gene matches. The CDR3 region is CASSTGGGFYNEQFF. The CDR3 coding sequence is TGTGCCAGTAGTACCGGCGGGGGGTTTTACAATGAGCAGTTCTTC.

Here the CDR3 DNA reads TGCGCCAGCAGCTCCTCAGGGATGAACACTGAAGCTTTCTTT. Translating gives CASSSSGMNTEAFF. The V and J genes are TRBV5-1 and TRBJ1-1, with D maybe TRBD1 (5 bases). Germline V CDR1 and CDR2: SGHRS, YFSETQ. V was clipped by 3 bases and J by 0 bases, with 9 bases between them. There are 14 residues in the CDR3.

The count of this clone is one. V gene TRBV7-2 combines with J gene TRBJ2-7, with D tentatively TRBD1 (6 bases). Looked up from germline, CDR1 is SGHTA and CDR2 is FQGNSA. V dropped 4 bases and J dropped 0 bases, with 13 bases sitting between them. There are 15 residues in the CDR3. For the CDR3, the DNA is TGTGCCAGCAGCTCGAGGACAGCAGCCTCCTACGAGCAGTACTTC. This encodes CASSSRTAASYEQYF. Full variable domain (outside the CDR3, taken from reference TRBV7-2 and TRBJ2-7): GAGVSQSPSNKVTEKGKDVELRCDPISGHTALYWYRQSLGQGLEFLIYFQGNSAPDKSGLPSDRFSAERTGGSVSTLTIQRTQQEDSAVYLCASSSRTAASYEQYFGPGTRLTVT.

This sequence joins TRBV30 and TRBJ1-5; perhaps TRBD1 as D (5 bases). The CDR3 spans 13 residues. Germline assignment: CDR1 GTSNPN and CDR2 SVGIG (reference sequence). V was clipped by 2 bases and J by 4 bases, with 9 bases between them. The CDR3 protein is CAWSPGGNQPQHF. CDR3 bases: TGTGCCTGGAGTCCGGGGGGGAATCAGCCCCAGCATTTT.

As for this clone: An end of the junction does not agree with germline; a read error may underlie this. The rearrangement uses TRBV2 and TRBJ2-7, with TRBD2 matching 13 bases. Germline V gene data show CDR1 as SNHLY and CDR2 as FYNNEI. The CDR3 has 15 amino acids. The CDR3 is CAGSPTSGGAYEQYF. The CDR3 region has the DNA TGTGCCGGCAGTCCCACTAGCGGGGGGGCCTACGAGCAGTACTTC.

This clone was counted only a few times. The rearrangement joins TRBV9 to TRBJ2-7, with 11 bases matching TRBD1. Germline loops: CDR1 SGDLS, CDR2 YYNGEE. Germline trimming cut 2 bases from V and 5 bases from J; bases unmatched to any gene: 3. The CDR3 runs 14 residues. This CDR3 is CASSVSGQGDEQYF. The CDR3 DNA follows: TGTGCCAGCAGCGTCTCGGGACAGGGGGACGAGCAGTACTTC.

This chain joins TRBV20-1 and TRBJ2-7; 7 bases match TRBD1. Germline-derived CDR1 and CDR2 are DFQATT and SNEGSKA (reference sequence). CDR3 length: 11 residues. With 3 bases clipped from V and 4 bases from J, the junction kept 0 bases outside the gene matches. The CDR3 sequence is CSARGQYEQYF. The CDR3, as DNA: TGCAGTGCTAGGGGACAGTACGAGCAGTACTTC.

CDR3 coding DNA: TGTGCCACCCGACAGGGGAGTATTGGTGAAGCTTTCTTT. It codes for CATRQGSIGEAFF. The rearrangement joins TRBV6-5 to TRBJ1-1, with 8 bases aligning to TRBD1. Germline assignment: CDR1 MNHEY and CDR2 SVGAGI. V shed 10 bases and J 7 bases; nucleotides not matched to a gene: 11. This CDR3 has 13 amino acids.

The sample holds one count of this clone. The genes are TRBV6-1 and TRBJ1-1; D possibly corresponds to TRBD1 (6 bases). The germline V gene has CDR1 MNHNS and CDR2 SASEGT. The CDR3 is 14 residues long. Between the trimmed V and J ends, which lost 6 bases and 6 bases, there was a span of 17 bases. The CDR3 DNA sequence: TGTGCCAGCAGCAAGGGACTAAGGGGGGCTGAAGCTTTCTTT. Protein: CASSKGLRGAEAFF.